This T cell receptor beta chain was obtained from a study of cytomegalovirus exposure and HLA in healthy donors. Overall study results and limits: In a later analysis, the majority of CMV-associated beta chains seemingly showed HLA restriction. A later analysis reportedly found fewer N-insertions in an Asian-associated ancestry cluster than the approximately 670-donor mean.

The PCR contained 60 Vbeta and 13 Jbeta primers. TCRdb's copy holds only in-frame clones and misses some; the assay was immunoSEQ multiplex PCR. The sample includes about 240,000 clones, around 80% of them seen just once. On this clone itself: Its target is not known.

Germline trimming cut 4 bases from V and 7 bases from J; bases unmatched to any gene: 13. The CDR3 covers 16 residues. Germline-derived CDR1 and CDR2 are PRHDT and FYEKMQ (reference sequence). What was sequenced was PBMCs. The chain uses TRBV13 and TRBJ2-1, with 7 bases identical to TRBD1. This sequence was found in a boy between 5 and 17 years old in good health and CMV-seronegative. The CDR3 region is CASSSSGTEGQNEQFF. CDR3 DNA sequence: TGTGCCAGCAGCTCATCCGGGACAGAGGGCCAGAATGAGCAGTTCTTC.